These T cell receptor beta chains were read from a single sample in a study of T-cell memory formation after mild COVID-19. TCRdb passed the 5' RACE reads through MiXCR, listing each CDR3 protein once. Altogether some 310,000 distinct CDR3 sequences are present, 20% to 25% being singletons, with the ten largest covering about 21%. Sequenced: PBMCs or a T cell subset sorted from them (not recorded which). The receptors were gathered from a man younger than 35 who had mild COVID-19 (a few samples of this study predate the infection). Cell type and time point are not known. The CDR3 runs from the conserved cysteine through the conserved F or W. A D gene is named only where the DNA matches it firmly. Not all rows give a size; the values are once, few, many and, for expanded clones, a class.

d_gene	abundance	v_gene	j_gene	CDR3nt	CDR3aa
-	-	TRBV4-1	TRBJ1-1	TGCGCCAGCAGCTACGCAGGGATGAACACTGAAGCTTTCTTT	CASSYAGMNTEAFF
TRBD1	few	TRBV12-3/TRBV12-4	TRBJ1-2	TGTGCCAGCAGTTTAACCGGACAGGGGTTTGCTACTGAGGGCTACACCTTC	CASSLTGQGFATEGYTF
-	-	TRBV2	TRBJ1-5	TGTGCCAGCAGCGACGAGAGCGGCAAGCCCCAGCATTTT	CASSDESGKPQHF
-	-	TRBV6-1	TRBJ2-1	TGTGCCAGCAGTGAAGATATGGGCCATTACAATGAGCAGTTCTTC	CASSEDMGHYNEQFF
-	-	TRBV20-1	TRBJ2-5	TGCAGTGCCAGCCGACCAATCGAGACCCAGTACTTC	CSASRPIETQYF
-	-	TRBV4-3	TRBJ2-1	TGCGCCAGCAGCCAAGATAGGAGGGGGCTCGGCATTGAGCAGTTCTTC	CASSQDRRGLGIEQFF
TRBD1	few	TRBV6-1	TRBJ2-1	TGTGCCAGCAGTGGGAAACCGGGACAGGGGTCGGTGGAGCAGTTCTTC	CASSGKPGQGSVEQFF
-	few	TRBV11-2	TRBJ1-2	TGTGCCAGCAGCCTGATATCGGGTCACAGGCCTAACTATGGCTACACCTTC	CASSLISGHRPNYGYTF
-	many	TRBV19	TRBJ2-1	TGTGCCAGTAGTATAGTTTCGGACAACCCATCCTACAATGAGCAGTTCTTC	CASSIVSDNPSYNEQFF
-	-	TRBV6-5	TRBJ1-1	TGTGCCAGCAGTATAACAGGGTGGGGCACTGAAGCTTTCTTT	CASSITGWGTEAFF
TRBD1	-	TRBV9	TRBJ1-6	TGTGCCAGCAGCTCGAGCGGGGGACAGGGGCTCGGGACCCTCCACTTT	CASSSSGGQGLGTLHF
TRBD1	-	TRBV5-1	TRBJ2-2	TGTGCCAGCAGTTCCGGGACAGCGAACACCGGGGAGCTGTTTTTT	CASSSGTANTGELFF
-	-	TRBV3-1	TRBJ2-7	TGTGCCAGCAGCCAGACAGAAGGCGAGCAGTACTTC	CASSQTEGEQYF
-	many	TRBV5-1	TRBJ1-2	TGCGCCAGCAGCCCATATGGCACTAACTATGGCTACACCTTC	CASSPYGTNYGYTF
-	-	TRBV29-1	TRBJ2-1	TGCAGCGTTGAAGTTCCGAGCTCCTACAATGAGCAGTTCTTC	CSVEVPSSYNEQFF
-	-	TRBV7-6	TRBJ1-3	TGTGCCAGCAGCCCTAGGAGAGGGGCAGCTGGAAACACCATATATTTT	CASSPRRGAAGNTIYF
-	-	TRBV9	TRBJ1-5	TGTGCCAGCAGCGCAGAGGGGGGCAATCAGCCCCAGCATTTT	CASSAEGGNQPQHF
-	many	TRBV20-1	TRBJ2-7	TGCAGTGCTGTCCAAGGGTCAAGCTCCTACGAGCAGTACTTC	CSAVQGSSSYEQYF
-	once	TRBV5-4	TRBJ2-1	TGTGCCAGCAGTAATGGACGGGAGCAGTTCTTC	CASSNGREQFF
-	-	TRBV7-2	TRBJ1-2	TGTGCCAGCAGCTTAGGGGAGGCAGGGGCAGAGGGCTACACCTTC	CASSLGEAGAEGYTF
TRBD2	few	TRBV6-2/TRBV6-3	TRBJ2-5	TGTGCCAGCAGGGGACGGACTAGCGGCCAAGAGACCCAGTACTTC	CASRGRTSGQETQYF
TRBD2	few	TRBV9	TRBJ2-5	TGTGCCAGCACCCGACTAGCGGGGGACGAGACCCAGTACTTC	CASTRLAGDETQYF
-	-	TRBV6-2/TRBV6-3	TRBJ2-1	TGTGCCAGCAAGGGACGAGGAGTGGAGCAGTTCTTC	CASKGRGVEQFF
-	few	TRBV7-2	TRBJ2-1	TGTGCCAGCAGCCCCAGGGTCATATTTGAGCAGTTCTTC	CASSPRVIFEQFF
TRBD2	-	TRBV5-4	TRBJ2-1	TGTGCCAGCAGCGACGGGACTAGCGGGGGGGCCGGGCAGTTCTTC	CASSDGTSGGAGQFF
-	-	TRBV6-5	TRBJ1-2	TGTGCCAGCAGTTACTCGGGTGAGATCATTTATGGCTACACCTTC	CASSYSGEIIYGYTF
TRBD1	-	TRBV5-6	TRBJ2-3	TGTGCCAGCAGCTTGGCCGGGACAGGGTATCCAGATACGAAGTATTTT	CASSLAGTGYPDTKYF